Below, one T cell receptor beta chain is given with its context. From blood CD8+ and CD4+ T cells, the TCR beta chain was sequenced. TEMRA cells were enriched by FACS, and CD4+ and CD8+ T cells were negatively isolated. Random hexamers were used to reverse transcribe the RNA input (roughly 0.5 to 1 ug). TCRdb used MiXCR to reprocess the immunoSEQ multiplex PCR reads, holding one entry per CDR3 protein. The table includes about 430,000 distinct CDR3 sequences, 75% to 90% detected once. CDR1 and CDR2 (germline): MNHEY, SMNVEV (reference sequence). This CDR3 is built from 13 residues. V shed 3 bases and J shed 6 bases, with 10 bases lying between them. The source of the sample is a study of CD8 T cells in Susac syndrome.

The TCR sequence derives from a human donor with multiple sclerosis. Sequenced sample: CD8+ T cells from PBMCs. V gene TRBV27 combines with J gene TRBJ2-3, with D hard to call. Written as DNA, the CDR3 is TGTGCCAGCAGTTTTCTCCCCCCCGATACGCAGTATTTT. Translated: CASSFLPPDTQYF.